The 22 T cell receptor beta chains in this list originate from one sample, sequenced in a study of cytomegalovirus exposure and HLA in healthy donors. PCR was performed using 60 Vbeta and 13 Jbeta primers. Clones were read by immunoSEQ multiplex PCR, and TCRdb kept only the in-frame ones, dropping some. This table holds 120,000 to 150,000 clones, more than 55% found once. The sample was PBMCs. Receptor source: a woman aged 55-70 years in good health and CMV-seronegative.

The chain uses TRBV7-2 and TRBJ2-3; 9 positions match TRBD2. Germline CDR1 and CDR2: SGHTA and FQGNSA. The CDR3 consists of 15 residues. Unmatched junction bases numbered 4, after V lost 2 bases and J lost 4 bases. CDR3 amino acids: CASSLIAGESDTQYF. Written as DNA, the CDR3 is TGTGCCAGCAGCTTAATAGCGGGGGAATCAGATACGCAGTATTTT.

The chain links TRBV19 to TRBJ1-4; TRBD1 aligns across 10 bases. Germline CDR1 and CDR2: LNHDA and SQIVND (reference sequence). The V gene end was trimmed by 9 bases and the J gene end by 4 bases; junction bases not matched to a gene: 2. This CDR3 is built from 13 residues. For the CDR3, the DNA is TGTGCCAGCGGACAGGGGGGTAATGAAAAACTGTTTTTT. Its protein product is CASGQGGNEKLFF.

The genes are TRBV15 and TRBJ2-7; D uncertain. CDR3 length: 11 amino acids. The germline CDR1 and CDR2 sequences are LNHNV and YYDKDF (reference sequence). Deletions cut 5 bases from V and 4 bases from J, with 6 bases between. CDR3 in amino acids: CATSSEYEQYF. In nucleotides, the CDR3 is TGTGCCACCAGCTCGGAGTACGAGCAGTACTTC.

The rearrangement links TRBV4-1 to TRBJ1-1; 10 bases fit TRBD1. The CDR3 length is 17 residues. CDR1 MGHRA and CDR2 YSYEKL come from the germline V gene. The V segment lost 1 base and the J segment 2 bases; nucleotides outside the gene matches: 7. CDR3 DNA sequence: TGCGCCAGCAGCCAAGGGGGGACAGGGGCCTTAAACACTGAAGCTTTCTTT. Translated, it gives CASSQGGTGALNTEAFF.

This rearrangement joins TRBV6-1 to TRBJ1-2; 9 bases line up with TRBD1. V lost 6 bases and J lost 6; bases outside the gene matches: 5. The CDR3 runs 13 residues. CDR1 is MNHNS, CDR2 SASEGT, per germline. CDR3 residues: CASSRDRDNGYTF. CDR3 bases: TGTGCCAGCAGCAGGGACAGGGACAATGGCTACACCTTC.

Worth noting for this clone: At one end, the junction sequence differs from germline, possibly due to a read error. The rearrangement uses TRBV7-9 and TRBJ2-3, with 12 bases aligning to TRBD2. The CDR3 has 16 residues. CDR1 and CDR2 (germline): SEHNR, FQNEAQ (reference sequence). CDR3 sequence: CSSSLTSGGPTDTQYF. CDR3 DNA sequence: TGTTCCAGCAGCTTAACTAGCGGGGGGCCCACAGATACGCAGTATTTT.

In its sample, this clone was seen a few times. The chain has TRBV5-4 and TRBJ2-7; TRBD2 agrees at 7 bases. The length of the CDR3 is 14 residues. Trimming cost V 0 bases and J 2 bases; bases outside gene matches: 2. Germline V gives CDR1 SGHNT, CDR2 YYREEE (reference sequence). The DNA of the CDR3 is TGTGCCAGCAGCTTGGGCGGGACTACCTACGAGCAGTACTTC. Residues: CASSLGGTTYEQYF.

The chain carries TRBV6-6 and TRBJ2-5, with D possibly being TRBD2 (5 bases). The CDR3 totals 13 residues. V lost 6 bases to trimming and J lost 2 bases, with 10 bases between them. Per germline, CDR1 MNHNY and CDR2 SVGAGI (reference sequence). The CDR3 is CASSLRGQETQYF. The CDR3 DNA follows: TGTGCCAGCAGCCTCCGGGGACAAGAGACCCAGTACTTC.

The V gene is TRBV7-2, the J gene TRBJ2-5; 10 bases map to TRBD2. The end of the DNA fits TRBJ2-7 better, so the J call may be wrong. The germline V gene encodes CDR1 SGHTA and CDR2 FQGNSA. This CDR3 contains 16 residues. CDR3 in amino acids: CASSYLPGTSVNEQYF. Written as DNA, the CDR3 is TGTGCCAGCAGTTACCTACCCGGGACTAGCGTCAACGAGCAGTACTTC.

A note on this clone: Germline is not matched at one junction end, which may reflect a read error. The J gene is TRBJ1-3, the V gene TRBV7-9, with D uncertain. CDR3 length equals 13 residues. Germline loops: CDR1 SEHNR, CDR2 FQNEAQ (reference sequence). The CDR3 region is CASSLGSGNTIYF. The CDR3 region has the DNA TGTGCCAGCAGCTTGGGCTCTGGAAACACCATATACTTT.

In its sample, this clone was seen once. The rearrangement links TRBV9 to TRBJ1-1, with a weak D call TRBD1 (6 bases). Germline-derived CDR1 and CDR2 are SGDLS and YYNGEE. Trimming left V 0 bases short and J 4 bases short, with 13 bases between. The CDR3 loop spans 15 amino acids. The chain's CDR3 is CASSVAVGAGTEAFF. As DNA, the CDR3 is TGTGCCAGCAGCGTAGCTGTGGGGGCGGGCACTGAAGCTTTCTTT.

This chain joins TRBV7-3 and TRBJ2-6; TRBD1 is a possible D gene (6 bases). Per germline, CDR1 SGHTA and CDR2 FQGTGA. V was trimmed by 0 bases and J by 2 bases, leaving 11 bases between them. The CDR3 is made up of 17 amino acids. The CDR3 nucleotides are TGTGCCAGCAGCTTAACACCACAGGGCCCTGGGGCCAACGTCCTGACTTTC. It specifies CASSLTPQGPGANVLTF.

The chain is built from TRBV9 and TRBJ2-2, with 7 bases aligning to TRBD2. Trimming at V came to 2 bases and at J to 1 base, leaving 5 bases not matched to a gene. The CDR3 contains 16 residues. Germline CDR1 SGDLS, CDR2 YYNGEE. The CDR3 bases are TGTGCCAGCAGCGTTGGCGGGGGTGGGAACACCGGGGAGCTGTTTTTT. This encodes CASSVGGGGNTGELFF.

This clone was counted between two and nine times. The chain employs TRBV6-5 and TRBJ1-1; 12 bases agree with TRBD1. The CDR3 consists of 16 residues. The V and J ends lost 2 bases and 5 bases, in that order; junction bases with no gene match: 6. Germline V gene sequence: CDR1 MNHEY, CDR2 SVGAGI. CDR3 nucleotide sequence: TGTGCCAGCAGTTACAGGGGACAGGGGGCCGGTACTGAAGCTTTCTTT. This translates into CASSYRGQGAGTEAFF.

The gene calls are TRBV7-2 and TRBJ2-7; TRBD1 agrees at 8 bases. CDR3 length equals 14 residues. Germline CDR1 reads SGHTA; CDR2 reads FQGNSA. Germline trimming cut 3 bases from V and 5 bases from J; bases unmatched to any gene: 6. The CDR3 sequence: CASSFAGGIDEQYF. CDR3 sequence (DNA): TGTGCCAGCAGCTTTGCAGGGGGCATCGACGAGCAGTACTTC.

This chain joins TRBV19 and TRBJ2-4; D is perhaps TRBD1 (6 bases). There are 15 residues in the CDR3. CDR1 and CDR2 from the germline V gene are LNHDA and SQIVND (reference sequence). V was clipped by 4 bases and J by 9 bases, with 19 bases between them. The CDR3 nucleotides read TGTGCCAGTAGTAGGCCCCAAACAGGGTTTAGCATTCAGTACTTC. It encodes CASSRPQTGFSIQYF.

The chain carries TRBV28 and TRBJ2-7; the match to TRBD2 covers 8 bases. The CDR3 contains 13 residues. Trimming at V came to 6 bases and at J to 5 bases, leaving 6 bases not matched to a gene. Germline V gene lookup returns CDR1 MDHEN and CDR2 SYDVKM. The CDR3 DNA sequence: TGTGCCAGCAGGACGGGGGGGAGGCACGAGCAGTACTTC. The encoded protein is CASRTGGRHEQYF.

In its sample, this clone was seen a few times. The chain recombines TRBV5-1 with TRBJ2-3; 7 bases are shared with TRBD2. The trim removed 4 bases at V and 4 bases at J, leaving 9 bases unmatched. Germline V gene lookup returns CDR1 SGHRS and CDR2 YFSETQ. The CDR3 is 15 amino acids. The CDR3 spells CASSPGLGASDTQYF. CDR3 nucleotides: TGCGCCAGCAGCCCAGGACTAGGGGCGTCAGATACGCAGTATTTT.

The chain joins TRBV7-9 to TRBJ1-6; perhaps TRBD1 as D (6 bases). Germline CDR1 reads SEHNR; CDR2 reads FQNEAQ (reference sequence). This CDR3 region has 16 residues. With 5 bases removed from V and 10 bases from J, the gap between germline ends came to 21 bases. The CDR3 region is CASSRLEGERESPLHF. The CDR3 nucleotides are TGTGCCAGCAGCCGCCTCGAGGGGGAAAGGGAATCACCCCTCCACTTT.

The V gene is TRBV28, the J gene TRBJ2-6; D not certain. This CDR3 spans 16 amino acids. The V end lost 3 bases, the J end lost 0 bases, and 9 bases lay between the germline ends. Germline values: CDR1 MDHEN, CDR2 SYDVKM. CDR3 protein: CASSFETHSGANVLTF. Written as DNA, the CDR3 is TGTGCCAGCAGTTTTGAGACACACTCTGGGGCCAACGTCCTGACTTTC.

This clone was counted between two and nine times. V usage is TRBV7-9 and J usage is TRBJ2-1; 7 nucleotides match TRBD2. V dropped 1 base and J dropped 10; count of bases not matched to a gene: 4. The V gene's germline CDR1 is SEHNR and CDR2 FQNEAQ (reference sequence). The CDR3 has 13 amino acids. The CDR3 DNA follows: TGTGCCAGCAGCTTAGGCGGGAGCAACGAGCAGTTCTTC. Residues: CASSLGGSNEQFF.

This chain joins TRBV6-5 and TRBJ2-7; 9 bases are shared with TRBD2. This CDR3 contains 16 residues. Germline CDR1 reads MNHEY; CDR2 reads SVGAGI. With 4 bases clipped from V and 2 bases from J, the junction kept 9 bases outside the gene matches. CDR3 protein: CASSSPGLALTYEQYF. Here the CDR3 DNA reads TGTGCCAGCAGTTCCCCCGGACTAGCGTTGACCTACGAGCAGTACTTC.